The 10 T cell receptor beta chains presented below share a single source sample, sequenced in a study of identical twins. A single record per CDR3 protein comes from TCRdb applying MiXCR to the 5' RACE reads. The sample contains about 1.7 million distinct CDR3 sequences, about 32% of which appear only once. The sample taken for sequencing was cord blood. The receptors derive from a newborn girl in good health.

V and J are TRBV6-2 or TRBV6-3 and TRBJ1-2; TRBD1 agrees at 8 bases. This CDR3 has 14 amino acids. CDR1 MNHEY and CDR2 SVGEGT come from the germline V gene. V shed 7 bases and J 2 bases; nucleotides not matched to a gene: 6. The CDR3 reads CASIPDRDNYGYTF. Here the CDR3 DNA reads TGTGCCAGCATCCCGGACAGGGACAACTATGGCTACACCTTC.

The chain has TRBV6-1 and TRBJ2-7, with 8 bases matching TRBD2. In germline, CDR1 is MNHNS, CDR2 SASEGT. With 1 base clipped from V and 4 bases from J, the junction kept 6 bases outside the gene matches. The CDR3 runs 15 residues. The CDR3 coding sequence is TGTGCCAGCAGTGAAGGGGGACTAGTCGGGTACGAGCAGTACTTC. It specifies CASSEGGLVGYEQYF.

The V gene is TRBV20-1, the J gene TRBJ2-4; TRBD2 aligns across 16 bases. V trimming: 4 bases; J trimming: 5 bases; junction bases outside the gene matches: 11. Germline CDR1 DFQATT, CDR2 SNEGSKA (reference sequence). This CDR3 has 18 amino acids. CDR3 amino acids: CSAIVRPGLAGGENIQYF. CDR3 nucleotides: TGCAGTGCTATCGTCCGCCCGGGACTAGCGGGGGGGGAAAACATTCAGTACTTC.

In its sample, this clonotype was seen a few times. V is TRBV18 and J is TRBJ2-1, with a possible D match to TRBD2 (6 bases). The CDR3 is made up of 15 amino acids. Germline V gene sequence: CDR1 KGHSH, CDR2 LQKENI. Trimming shortened V by 4 bases and J by 5 bases, and 15 bases separated the two germline ends. The CDR3 protein is CASSLRLVQHNEQFF. CDR3 in DNA: TGTGCCAGCTCACTTCGACTAGTTCAGCACAATGAGCAGTTCTTC.

The CDR3 region has the DNA TGTGCCAGCCGGGGACAGGGGGCGAGGAGCTCCTACAATGAGCAGTTCTTC. As protein: CASRGQGARSSYNEQFF. V and J are TRBV12-3 or TRBV12-4 and TRBJ2-1; TRBD1 matches at 12 bases. V lost 8 bases and J lost 0; bases outside the gene matches: 8. This CDR3 has 17 residues.

This clonotype has just a few counts. This chain joins TRBV7-2 and TRBJ2-7, with 14 bases matching TRBD2. This CDR3 comprises 15 residues. The germline gives CDR1 SGHTA, CDR2 FQGNSA. Losses at the gene ends were 5 bases for V and 6 bases for J; bases not matched to a gene: 6. The CDR3 sequence: CASSAQGLAGAEQYF. CDR3 nucleotides: TGTGCCAGCAGCGCACAGGGACTAGCGGGGGCCGAGCAGTACTTC. Supplemented by reference TRBV7-2 and TRBJ2-7, the full variable domain reads GAGVSQSPSNKVTEKGKDVELRCDPISGHTALYWYRQSLGQGLEFLIYFQGNSAPDKSGLPSDRFSAERTGGSVSTLTIQRTQQEDSAVYLCASSAQGLAGAEQYFGPGTRLTVT.

This clonotype appeared a few times. The chain is built from TRBV2 and TRBJ1-2; D is ambiguous. Deletions cut 5 bases from V and 5 bases from J, with 9 bases between. Per the germline V gene, CDR1 is SNHLY and CDR2 is FYNNEI. CDR3 size: 12 residues. CDR3 residues: CASSRHGYGYTF. The CDR3 DNA reads as TGTGCCAGCAGTCGTCATGGGTATGGCTACACCTTC.

The chain is built from TRBV20-1 and TRBJ1-5, with a weak D call TRBD1 (6 bases). Germline CDR1 is DFQATT and CDR2 is SNEGSKA (reference sequence). The CDR3 runs 15 residues. Trimming shortened V by 5 bases and J by 3 bases, and 17 bases separated the two germline ends. In nucleotides, the CDR3 is TGCAGTGCTTCCGACGGGGGCGCGATCAATCAGCCCCAGCATTTT. This codes for CSASDGGAINQPQHF.

With regard to this clonotype: This may be a read error, as it is one base from a much larger clone. The V gene is TRBV27, the J gene TRBJ2-1; TRBD2 aligns across 7 bases. The junction had 9 bases not matched to a gene; V was cut back by 5 bases and J by 2 bases. Germline V lookup: CDR1 MNHEY, CDR2 SMNVEV (reference sequence). The CDR3 is made up of 16 amino acids. The CDR3 is CASSALAPIPYNEQFF. In nucleotides, the CDR3 is TGTGCCAGCAGTGCACTAGCGCCAATCCCCTACAATGAGCAGTTCTTC.

J is TRBJ2-3 and V is TRBV6-5, with TRBD2 matching 8 bases. The junction had 7 bases not matched to a gene; V was cut back by 3 bases and J by 2 bases. The V gene's germline CDR1 is MNHEY and CDR2 SVGAGI. The length of the CDR3 is 16 residues. The CDR3 bases are TGTGCCAGCAGTTATTCCGGGACTAGGCACACAGATACGCAGTATTTT. As protein: CASSYSGTRHTDTQYF.